This T cell receptor (beta chain) was recovered during a study of vaccination and CD4 T cells after COVID-19. Whole-study results and caveats: Reactive clone data from convalescent patients indicated a median of about 86% appearing only post-vaccination.

Indicated treatment: approximately 9-day PBMC culture with coronavirus spike peptide pools or control peptides (ViraFEST assay). About 2 million PBMCs went into each well for culture with 8 to 10 IU/ml IL-2 and 10 ug/ml peptide pools. The CDR3 spans 19 residues. The V gene end was trimmed by 3 bases and the J gene end by 4 bases; junction bases not matched to a gene: 14. Germline-derived CDR1 and CDR2 are WNHNN and SYGVQD (reference sequence). Cultured CD4+ T cell DNA was sequenced using the Oncomine TCR Beta short-read assay. TCRdb used MiXCR to reprocess the PCR reads, holding one entry per CDR3 protein. The data show 20,000 to 25,000 distinct CDR3 sequences, just under 45% seen once. As to this clonotype: Antigen specificity is unknown.

The material sequenced was CD4+ T cells from blood, cultured in vitro. This sequence was found in a human donor who had recovered from COVID-19. This chain connects TRBV10-1 to TRBJ2-1, with 11 bases identical to TRBD2. The CDR3 is CASSEYLRTSGSKYNEQFF. CDR3 DNA: TGCGCCAGCAGTGAATATCTCCGAACTAGCGGGAGTAAGTACAATGAGCAGTTCTTC.